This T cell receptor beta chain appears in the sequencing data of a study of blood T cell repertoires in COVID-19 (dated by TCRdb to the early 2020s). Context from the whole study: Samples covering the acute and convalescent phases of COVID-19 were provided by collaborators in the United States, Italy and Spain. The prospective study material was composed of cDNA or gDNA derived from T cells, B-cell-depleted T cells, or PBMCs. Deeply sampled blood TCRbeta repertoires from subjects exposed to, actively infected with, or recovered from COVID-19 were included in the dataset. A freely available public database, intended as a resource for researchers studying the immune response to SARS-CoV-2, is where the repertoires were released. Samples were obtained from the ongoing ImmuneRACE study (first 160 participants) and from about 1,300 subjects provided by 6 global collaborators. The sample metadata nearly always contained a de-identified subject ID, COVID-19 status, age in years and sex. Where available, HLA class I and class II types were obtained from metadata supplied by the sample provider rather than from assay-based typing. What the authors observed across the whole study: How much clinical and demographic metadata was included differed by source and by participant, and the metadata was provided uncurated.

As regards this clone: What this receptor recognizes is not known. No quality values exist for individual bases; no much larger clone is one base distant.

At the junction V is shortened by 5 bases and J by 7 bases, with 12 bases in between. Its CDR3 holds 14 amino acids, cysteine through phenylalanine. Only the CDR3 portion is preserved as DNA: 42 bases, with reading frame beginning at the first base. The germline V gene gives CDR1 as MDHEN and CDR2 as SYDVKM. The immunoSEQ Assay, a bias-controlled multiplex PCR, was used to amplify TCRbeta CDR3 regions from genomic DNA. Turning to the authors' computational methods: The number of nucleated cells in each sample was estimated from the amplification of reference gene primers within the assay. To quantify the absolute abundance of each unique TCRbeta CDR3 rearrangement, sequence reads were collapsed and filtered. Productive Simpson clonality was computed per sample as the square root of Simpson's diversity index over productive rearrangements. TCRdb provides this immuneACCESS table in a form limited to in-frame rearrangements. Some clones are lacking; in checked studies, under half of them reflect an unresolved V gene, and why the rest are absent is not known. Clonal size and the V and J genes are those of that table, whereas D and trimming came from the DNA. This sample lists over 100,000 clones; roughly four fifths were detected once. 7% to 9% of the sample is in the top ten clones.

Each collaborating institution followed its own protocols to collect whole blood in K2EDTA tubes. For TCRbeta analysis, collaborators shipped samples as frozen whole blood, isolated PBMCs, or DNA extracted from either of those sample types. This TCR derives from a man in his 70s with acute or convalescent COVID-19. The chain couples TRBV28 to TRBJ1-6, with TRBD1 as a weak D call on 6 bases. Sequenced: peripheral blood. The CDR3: CASSEPGQNSPLHF. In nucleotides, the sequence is TGTGCCAGCAGTGAACCAGGACAGAATTCACCCCTCCACTTT.